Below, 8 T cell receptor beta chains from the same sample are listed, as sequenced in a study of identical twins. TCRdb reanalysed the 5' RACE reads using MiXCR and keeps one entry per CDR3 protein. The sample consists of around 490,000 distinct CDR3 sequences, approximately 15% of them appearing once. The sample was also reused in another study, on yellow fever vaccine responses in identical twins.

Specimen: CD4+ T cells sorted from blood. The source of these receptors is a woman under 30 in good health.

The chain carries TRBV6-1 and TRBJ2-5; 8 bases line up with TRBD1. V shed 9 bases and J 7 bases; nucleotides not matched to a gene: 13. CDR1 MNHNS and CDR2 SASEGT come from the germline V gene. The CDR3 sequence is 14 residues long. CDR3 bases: TGTGCCAGTCGATCCGGGACAGGCTTGGGGACCCAGTACTTC. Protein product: CASRSGTGLGTQYF.

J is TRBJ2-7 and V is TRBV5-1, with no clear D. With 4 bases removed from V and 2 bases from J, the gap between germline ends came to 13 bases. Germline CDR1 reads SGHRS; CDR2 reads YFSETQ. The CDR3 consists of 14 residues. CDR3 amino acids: CASSSLFTPYEQYF. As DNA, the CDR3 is TGCGCCAGCAGCAGCCTATTTACCCCCTACGAGCAGTACTTC. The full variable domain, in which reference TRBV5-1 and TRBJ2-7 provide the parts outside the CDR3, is KAGVTQTPRYLIKTRGQQVTLSCSPISGHRSVSWYQQTPGQGLQFLFEYFSETQRNKGNFPGRFSGRQFSNSRSEMNVSTLELGDSALYLCASSSLFTPYEQYFGPGTRLTVT.

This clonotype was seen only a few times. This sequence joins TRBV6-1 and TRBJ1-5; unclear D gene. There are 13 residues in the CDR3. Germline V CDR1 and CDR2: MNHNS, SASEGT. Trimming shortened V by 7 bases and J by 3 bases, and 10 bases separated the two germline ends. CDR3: CASNPGVNQPQHF. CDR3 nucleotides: TGTGCCAGCAATCCAGGAGTCAATCAGCCCCAGCATTTT.

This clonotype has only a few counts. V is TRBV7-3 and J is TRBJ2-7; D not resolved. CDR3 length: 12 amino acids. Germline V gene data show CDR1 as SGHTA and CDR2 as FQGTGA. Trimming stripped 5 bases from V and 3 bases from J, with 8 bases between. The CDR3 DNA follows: TGTGCCAGCAGCGTTGACGGCTACGAGCAGTACTTC. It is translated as CASSVDGYEQYF.

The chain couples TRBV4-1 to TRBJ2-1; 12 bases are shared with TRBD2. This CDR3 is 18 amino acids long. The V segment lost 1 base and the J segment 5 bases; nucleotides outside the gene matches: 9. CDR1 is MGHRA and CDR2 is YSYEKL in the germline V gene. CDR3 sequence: CASSQVDMGLAGNNEQFF. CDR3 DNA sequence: TGCGCCAGCAGCCAAGTTGATATGGGACTAGCGGGTAACAATGAGCAGTTCTTC.

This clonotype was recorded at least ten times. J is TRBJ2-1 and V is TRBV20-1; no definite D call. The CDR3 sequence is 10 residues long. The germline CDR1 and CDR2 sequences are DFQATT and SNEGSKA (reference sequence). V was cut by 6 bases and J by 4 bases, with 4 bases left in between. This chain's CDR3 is CSAIYNEQFF. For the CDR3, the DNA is TGCAGTGCCATTTACAATGAGCAGTTCTTC.

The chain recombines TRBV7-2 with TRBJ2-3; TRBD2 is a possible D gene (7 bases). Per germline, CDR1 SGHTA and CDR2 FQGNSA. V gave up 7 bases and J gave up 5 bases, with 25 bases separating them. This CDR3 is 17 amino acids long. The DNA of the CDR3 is TGTGCCAGCAAACTTCAAGGGGGGGGGCTCAGTGGAGATACGCAGTATTTT. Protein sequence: CASKLQGGGLSGDTQYF.

CDR3 bases: TGCGCCAGCAGCGAGAGGACTAGCTCCGCTGAGACCCAGTACTTC. It translates to CASSERTSSAETQYF. The chain recombines TRBV5-1 with TRBJ2-5, with TRBD2 matching over 8 bases. The J segment lost 5 bases and the V segment lost 4 bases, leaving 10 bases of the junction unmatched. The CDR3 is 15 residues long. The germline V gene has CDR1 SGHRS and CDR2 YFSETQ.